These T cell receptor beta chains were read from a single sample in a study of CD8 T cells in Susac syndrome. TCRdb fed the immunoSEQ multiplex PCR reads into MiXCR, producing one record per CDR3 protein. The data show tens of thousands of distinct CDR3 sequences, with around 92% seen just once and approximately 0.41% held by the top ten. Sequenced input: CD8+ T cells from PBMCs. These receptors were collected from a human donor in good health. Both conserved end residues are part of each CDR3. A D gene is named only where the DNA matches it firmly. Some rows have no size entry. The others give once, few or many, or a class for an expanded clone.

clone_size j_call v_call d_call cdr3_nt cdr3_aa
. TRBJ2-7 TRBV7-9 TRBD1 TGTGCCAGCAGCCCGAAGGAGGGACAGGGGACCTACGAGCAGTACTTC CASSPKEGQGTYEQYF
. TRBJ2-3 TRBV4-3 TRBD2 TGCGCCAGCAGCCAAGATGGTCTAGCGGGAGGTCGCACAGATACGCAGTATTTT CASSQDGLAGGRTDTQYF
once TRBJ2-1 TRBV10-2 TRBD1 TGCGCCAGCAGTGGGGACAGCAGAAACAATGAGCAGTTCTTC CASSGDSRNNEQFF
. TRBJ2-3 TRBV3-1 TRBD2 TGTGCCAGCAGCCATGACCCAGCGGGGAGAGGGCAAGATACGCAGTATTTT CASSHDPAGRGQDTQYF
. TRBJ2-3 TRBV5-1 . TGCGCCAGCAGCTTCTCGGGAGTTGGAGATACGCAGTATTTT CASSFSGVGDTQYF
. TRBJ2-1 TRBV15 . TGTGCCACCAGCAGAGGTTTGACCGGCGAAAGCTACAATGAGCAGTTCTTC CATSRGLTGESYNEQFF
. TRBJ2-7 TRBV5-1 TRBD2 TGCGCCAGCAGCTTGCCTTTAGCGGGGAGCTCCTACGAGCAGTACTTC CASSLPLAGSSYEQYF
. TRBJ1-1 TRBV7-9 TRBD1 TGTGCCAGCAGCCAGGGGGAAGTTTTGGACACTGAAGCTTTCTTT CASSQGEVLDTEAFF
. TRBJ2-1 TRBV14 TRBD1 TGTGCCAGCAGCCTTACCCGGGACAGTAACAATGAGCAGTTCTTC CASSLTRDSNNEQFF
. TRBJ2-3 TRBV5-1 TRBD2 TGCGCCAGCAGCTTGGCGAGCGGGAGTGGGGATACGCAGTATTTT CASSLASGSGDTQYF
. TRBJ1-2 TRBV27 . TGTGCCAGCAGTCCCCTCACAGCAGTCTATGGCTACACCTTC CASSPLTAVYGYTF
once TRBJ2-2 TRBV10-3 . TGTGCCATCAGTGACCCCAAAGGCGCTTCAGTCCCCCCCGGGGAGCTGTTTTTT CAISDPKGASVPPGELFF
. TRBJ2-7 TRBV20-1 . TGCAGTGCTAGAGATCGGGCAGGTGACCCCTACGAGCAGTACTTC CSARDRAGDPYEQYF
. TRBJ2-5 TRBV7-9 . TGTGCCAGCAGCTTAGCCGTTAGTCAAGAGACCCAGTACTTC CASSLAVSQETQYF
. TRBJ2-2 TRBV6-2/TRBV6-3 . TGTGCCAGCAGTTATCCAACGGGACTGATTAACACCGGGGAGCTGTTTTTT CASSYPTGLINTGELFF
. TRBJ2-7 TRBV7-9 . TGTGCCAGCAGCCGGACGGAGAGCTCCTACGAGCAGTACTTC CASSRTESSYEQYF
. TRBJ2-3 TRBV5-1 . TGCGCCAGCAGCCTCCCTGGGGCCATGAAGAGTACAGATACGCAGTATTTT CASSLPGAMKSTDTQYF
. TRBJ2-7 TRBV3-1 . TGTGCCAGCAGCCAAGGTAGCGCTGTCGAGCAGTACTTC CASSQGSAVEQYF
. TRBJ2-5 TRBV14 TRBD2 TGTGCCAGCAGCCGGCGGTCCGGACTAGCGGGGGGGGAGACCCAGTACTTC CASSRRSGLAGGETQYF
. TRBJ2-5 TRBV7-2 TRBD1 TGTGCCAGCAGGTCTCGTACAGGGGGAAGGAGGGAGACCCAGTACTTC CASRSRTGGRRETQYF
. TRBJ2-2 TRBV2 . TGTGCCAGCCTGGCACCGGCAGGGGGGAGTAACACCGGGGAGCTGTTTTTT CASLAPAGGSNTGELFF
. TRBJ1-5 TRBV6-2/TRBV6-3 . TGTGCCAGCAGTAATAGCAATCAGCCCCAGCATTTT CASSNSNQPQHF
. TRBJ1-1 TRBV5-4 TRBD1 TGTGCCAGCAGCTTGAGGACAGGGCGTACTGAAGCTTTCTTT CASSLRTGRTEAFF
once TRBJ2-5 TRBV4-3 . TGCGCCAGCAGCCAAGAAAGGGGGATTCTCGGAGAGACCCAGTACTTC CASSQERGILGETQYF
. TRBJ2-1 TRBV10-1 TRBD2 TGCGCCAGCAGTGAGTCAGCGGGAGGATACAATGAGCAGTTCTTC CASSESAGGYNEQFF
. TRBJ2-7 TRBV7-6 TRBD2 TGTGCCAGCAGCTTAGCCGGGACTAGGAACTACGAGCAGTACTTC CASSLAGTRNYEQYF
. TRBJ2-7 TRBV5-5 TRBD2 TGTGCCAGCAGCTTTAAAGCGGGAGTCAGGCCCTACGAGCAGTACTTC CASSFKAGVRPYEQYF
. TRBJ2-7 TRBV4-1 . TGCGCCAGCAGCCAAGAGGGGGTGGACGAGCAGTACTTC CASSQEGVDEQYF
. TRBJ2-2 TRBV6-6 . TGTGCCATCCCCGCGGCCACCGGGGAGCTGTTTTTT CAIPAATGELFF
. TRBJ1-2 TRBV2 . TGTGCCAGCAGTGAGGACGGGGGCAACTATGGCTACACCTTC CASSEDGGNYGYTF
. TRBJ1-2 TRBV6-6 . TGTGCCAGCCGAAGGCTAACTCAAAACTATGGCTACACCTTC CASRRLTQNYGYTF
. TRBJ1-5 TRBV2 . TGTGCCAGCAGCGAGGGAGGGGCTCGGCAGCCCCAGCATTTT CASSEGGARQPQHF
. TRBJ2-1 TRBV6-5 . TGTGCCAGCACCGGACCAAGCTCCTACAATGAGCAGTTCTTC CASTGPSSYNEQFF
. TRBJ2-7 TRBV7-2 TRBD2 TGTGCCAGCAGCCCTAGCGGTCCCTACGAGCAGTACTTC CASSPSGPYEQYF
. TRBJ2-3 TRBV30 . TGTGCCTGGAAGCTGGGCCTCACAGATACGCAGTATTTT CAWKLGLTDTQYF
few TRBJ1-1 TRBV30 . TGTGCCTGGGTTACCGGGACCTCTTATTACACTGAAGCTTTCTTT CAWVTGTSYYTEAFF
. TRBJ2-5 TRBV4-3 TRBD2 TGCGCCAGCAGCCAAGATTTAGGACTAGCGGGTCGGGAGACCCAGTACTTC CASSQDLGLAGRETQYF
. TRBJ2-7 TRBV27 TRBD2 TGTGCCAGCTCACTAGCGGGGTTCTACGAGCAGTACTTC CASSLAGFYEQYF
. TRBJ1-2 TRBV25-1 . TGTGCCAGCAGTATAAGAGGAGCTGGCTACACCTTC CASSIRGAGYTF
. TRBJ1-4 TRBV19 . TGTGCCAGTAGTAGACAACTTAATGAAAAACTGTTTTTT CASSRQLNEKLFF
. TRBJ2-5 TRBV4-1 . TGCGCCAGCAGCCAAGAGGGAAGTTATCAAGAGACCCAGTACTTC CASSQEGSYQETQYF
. TRBJ2-7 TRBV11-2 TRBD2 TGTGCCAGCAGCCCTCTCGCTAGCGGGAGGAGCTACGAGCAGTACTTC CASSPLASGRSYEQYF
. TRBJ2-5 TRBV15 TRBD2 TGTGCCACCAGCCCAGGGACTAGCGGGAGTCGAAAGACCCAGTACTTC CATSPGTSGSRKTQYF
few TRBJ1-2 TRBV5-6 . TGTGCCAGCAGCTTGGTGTGGACGGGCTATGGCTACACCTTC CASSLVWTGYGYTF
. TRBJ1-2 TRBV9 . TGTGCCAGCAGTTCCCAGTGGCCGTCTTATGGCTACACCTTC CASSSQWPSYGYTF
. TRBJ2-7 TRBV7-2 . TGTGCCAGCAGCTTAGTTCCCGCAGGGGAAGAGTACGAGCAGTACTTC CASSLVPAGEEYEQYF
once TRBJ2-1 TRBV20-1 TRBD2 TGCAGTGCCAGGCGCGCTAGCGGGGCTACTAATGAGCAGTTCTTC CSARRASGATNEQFF
. TRBJ2-7 TRBV9 TRBD2 TGTGCCAGCAGCGTAGCTAGCGGGAGGAATTACGAGCAGTACTTC CASSVASGRNYEQYF
. TRBJ1-2 TRBV10-3 . TGTGCCATCAGTGAGTCGAGGGTAAACTATGGCTACACCTTC CAISESRVNYGYTF
. TRBJ2-2 TRBV13 TRBD2 TGTGCCAGCAGCGTAGGGACTAGCGGGACGACCGGGGAGCTGTTTTTT CASSVGTSGTTGELFF
once TRBJ1-2 TRBV20-1 TRBD1 TGCAGTGCTAGAGATCTGGACAGGGGGCGCGATGGCTACACCTTC CSARDLDRGRDGYTF
. TRBJ1-2 TRBV19 . TGTGCCAGTAGTGCTTGGACAGAAGCGGACTATGGCTACACCTTC CASSAWTEADYGYTF
. TRBJ1-1 TRBV7-9 . TGTGCCAGCAGCCCCGCCCTCGGGGGCACTGAAGCTTTCTTT CASSPALGGTEAFF
. TRBJ1-2 TRBV12-3/TRBV12-4 TRBD1 TGTGCCAGCAGTTCAGTCAGGGGGCTCTTTGGCTACACCTTC CASSSVRGLFGYTF
. TRBJ2-7 TRBV30 TRBD1 TGTGCCTGGAGCCCGGGACAGGGCTACGAGCAGTACTTC CAWSPGQGYEQYF
. TRBJ1-1 TRBV30 . TGTGCCTGGGACCAGGGGACCACTGAAGCTTTCTTT CAWDQGTTEAFF
. TRBJ2-2 TRBV7-9 . TGTGCCAGCACCACGACTACAGGCGGATCAGTCTCCGGGGAGCTGTTTTTT CASTTTTGGSVSGELFF
. TRBJ2-5 TRBV7-9 . TGTGCCAGCAGCTTAGACCTTACCTTTGAGACCCAGTACTTC CASSLDLTFETQYF
. TRBJ2-7 TRBV12-5 TRBD2 TGTGCTAGTGGACCCGGGACTAGCTCTTACGAGCAGTACTTC CASGPGTSSYEQYF
. TRBJ1-1 TRBV27 . TGTGCCAGCTCCACTGGGCAGTCCCACCTTGAAGCTTTCTTT CASSTGQSHLEAFF